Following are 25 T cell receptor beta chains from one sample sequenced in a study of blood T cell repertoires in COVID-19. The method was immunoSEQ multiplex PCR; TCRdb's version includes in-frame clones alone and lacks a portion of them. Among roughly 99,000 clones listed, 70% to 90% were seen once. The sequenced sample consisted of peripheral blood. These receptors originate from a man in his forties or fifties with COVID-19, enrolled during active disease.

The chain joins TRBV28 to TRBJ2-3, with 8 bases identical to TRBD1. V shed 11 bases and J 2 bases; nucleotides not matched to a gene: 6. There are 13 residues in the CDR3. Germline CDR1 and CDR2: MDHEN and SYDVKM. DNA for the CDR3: TGTGCCCTTGGACAGGGCCCCACAGATACGCAGTATTTT. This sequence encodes CALGQGPTDTQYF.

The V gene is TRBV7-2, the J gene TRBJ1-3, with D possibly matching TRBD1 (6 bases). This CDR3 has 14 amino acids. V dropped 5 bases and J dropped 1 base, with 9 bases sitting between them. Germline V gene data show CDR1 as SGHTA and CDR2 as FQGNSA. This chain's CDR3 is CASSRTVSGNTIYF. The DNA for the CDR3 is TGTGCCAGCAGCCGGACAGTTTCTGGAAACACCATATATTTT.

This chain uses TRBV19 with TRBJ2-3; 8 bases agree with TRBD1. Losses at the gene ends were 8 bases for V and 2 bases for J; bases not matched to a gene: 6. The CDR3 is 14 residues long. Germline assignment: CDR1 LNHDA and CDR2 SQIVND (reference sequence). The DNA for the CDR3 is TGTGCCAGTGGAGACAGGGGATTCACAGATACGCAGTATTTT. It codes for CASGDRGFTDTQYF.

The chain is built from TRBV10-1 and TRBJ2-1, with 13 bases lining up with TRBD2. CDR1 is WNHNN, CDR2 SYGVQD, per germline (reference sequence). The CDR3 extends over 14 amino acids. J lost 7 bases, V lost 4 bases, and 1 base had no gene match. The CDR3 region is CASSATSGGNEQFF. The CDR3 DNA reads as TGCGCCAGCAGTGCGACTAGCGGGGGGAATGAGCAGTTCTTC.

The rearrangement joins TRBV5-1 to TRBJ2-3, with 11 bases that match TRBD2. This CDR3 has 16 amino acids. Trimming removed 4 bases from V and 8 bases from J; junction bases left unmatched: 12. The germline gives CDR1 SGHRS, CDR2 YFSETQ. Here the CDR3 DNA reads TGCGCCAGCAGCCTGATTAGCGGGGGGGCCGGAGGTACGCAGTATTTT. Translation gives CASSLISGGAGGTQYF.

The CDR3 protein is CASSQGSSSGGAQTQYF. CDR3 nucleotide sequence: TGTGCCAGCAGCCAAGGCAGTTCTAGCGGGGGGGCTCAGACCCAGTACTTC. This chain uses TRBV4-2 with TRBJ2-5; 12 nucleotides agree with TRBD2. There are 17 residues in the CDR3. In germline, CDR1 is LGHNA, CDR2 YNFKEQ. With 1 base clipped from V and 6 bases from J, the junction kept 9 bases outside the gene matches.

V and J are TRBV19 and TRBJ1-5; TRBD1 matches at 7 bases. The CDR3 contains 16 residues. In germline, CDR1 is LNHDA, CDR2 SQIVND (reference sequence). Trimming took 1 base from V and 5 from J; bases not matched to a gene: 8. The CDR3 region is CASSIGMGTADQPQHF. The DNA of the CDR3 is TGTGCCAGTAGTATAGGTATGGGGACAGCCGATCAGCCCCAGCATTTT.

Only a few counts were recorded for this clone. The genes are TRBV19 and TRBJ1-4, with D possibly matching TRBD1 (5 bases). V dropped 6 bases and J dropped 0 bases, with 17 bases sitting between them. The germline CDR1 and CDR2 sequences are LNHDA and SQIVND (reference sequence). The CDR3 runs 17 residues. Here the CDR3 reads CASRTLRGMTTNEKLFF. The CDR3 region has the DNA TGTGCCAGTAGGACCCTCCGGGGGATGACAACTAATGAAAAACTGTTTTTT.

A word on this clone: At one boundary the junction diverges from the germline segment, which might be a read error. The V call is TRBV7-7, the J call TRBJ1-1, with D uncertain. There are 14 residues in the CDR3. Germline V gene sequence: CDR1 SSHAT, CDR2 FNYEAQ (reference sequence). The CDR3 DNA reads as TGTGCTAGCAGCCCCGCGGTGGAGAACACTGAAGCTTTCTTT. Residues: CASSPAVENTEAFF.

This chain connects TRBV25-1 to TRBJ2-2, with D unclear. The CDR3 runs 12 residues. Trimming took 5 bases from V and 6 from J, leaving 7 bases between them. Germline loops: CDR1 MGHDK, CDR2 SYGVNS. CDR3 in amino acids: CASSSPAGELFF. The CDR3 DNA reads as TGTGCCAGCAGTTCTCCGGCCGGGGAGCTGTTTTTT.

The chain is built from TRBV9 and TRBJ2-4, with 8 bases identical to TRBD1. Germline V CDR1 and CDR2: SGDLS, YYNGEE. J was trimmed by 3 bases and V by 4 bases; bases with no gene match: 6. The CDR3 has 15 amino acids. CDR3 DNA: TGTGCCAGCAGCCCCCCGGGACAGGTCAAAAACATTCAGTACTTC. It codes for CASSPPGQVKNIQYF. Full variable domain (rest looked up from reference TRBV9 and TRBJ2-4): DSGVTQTPKHLITATGQRVTLRCSPRSGDLSVYWYQQSLDQGLQFLIQYYNGEERAKGNILERFSAQQFPDLHSELNLSSLELGDSALYFCASSPPGQVKNIQYFGAGTRLSVL.

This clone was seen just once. The CDR3 DNA follows: TGTGCCAGCAGCTCAGACAGGGGTTACGAGCAGTACTTC. This sequence encodes CASSSDRGYEQYF. The chain carries TRBV7-9 and TRBJ2-7, with 8 bases that match TRBD1. Losses at the gene ends were 4 bases for V and 4 bases for J; bases not matched to a gene: 3. The CDR3 contains 13 residues. Germline CDR1 SEHNR, CDR2 FQNEAQ (reference sequence).

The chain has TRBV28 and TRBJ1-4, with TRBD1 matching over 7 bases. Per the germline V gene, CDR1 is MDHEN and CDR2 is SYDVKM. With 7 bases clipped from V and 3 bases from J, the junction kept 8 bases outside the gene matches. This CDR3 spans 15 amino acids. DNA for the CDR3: TGTGCCAGCAAGGTTGCCGGGACAGCTAATGAAAAACTGTTTTTT. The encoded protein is CASKVAGTANEKLFF.

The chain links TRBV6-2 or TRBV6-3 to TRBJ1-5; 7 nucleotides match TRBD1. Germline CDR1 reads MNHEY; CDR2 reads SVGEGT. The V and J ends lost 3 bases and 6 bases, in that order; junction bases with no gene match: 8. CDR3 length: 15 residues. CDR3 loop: CASSYSDRATQPQHF. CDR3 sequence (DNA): TGTGCCAGCAGTTATAGCGACAGGGCAACTCAGCCCCAGCATTTT.

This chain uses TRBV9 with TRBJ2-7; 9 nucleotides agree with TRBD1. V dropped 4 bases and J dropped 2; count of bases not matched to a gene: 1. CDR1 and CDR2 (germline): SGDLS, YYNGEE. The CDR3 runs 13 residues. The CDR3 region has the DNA TGTGCCAGCAGCCGGGACAGGGCCTACGAGCAGTACTTC. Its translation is CASSRDRAYEQYF.

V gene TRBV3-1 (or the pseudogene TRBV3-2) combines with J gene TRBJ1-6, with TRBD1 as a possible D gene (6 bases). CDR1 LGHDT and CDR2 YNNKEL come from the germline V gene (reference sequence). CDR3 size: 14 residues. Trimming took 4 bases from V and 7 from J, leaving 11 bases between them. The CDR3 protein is CASSLGQLNSPLHF. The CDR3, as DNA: TGTGCCAGCAGCCTAGGACAGCTAAATTCACCCCTCCACTTT.

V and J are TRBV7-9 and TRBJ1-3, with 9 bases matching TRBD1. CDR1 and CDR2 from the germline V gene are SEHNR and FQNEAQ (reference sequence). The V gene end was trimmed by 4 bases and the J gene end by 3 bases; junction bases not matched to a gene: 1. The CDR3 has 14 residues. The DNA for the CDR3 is TGTGCCAGCAGCTCGGGACAGGGTGGAAACACCATATATTTT. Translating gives CASSSGQGGNTIYF.

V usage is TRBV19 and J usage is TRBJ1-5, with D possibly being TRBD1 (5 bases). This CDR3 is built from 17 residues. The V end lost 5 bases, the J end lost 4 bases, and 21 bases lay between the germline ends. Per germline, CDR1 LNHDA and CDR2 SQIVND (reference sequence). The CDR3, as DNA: TGTGCCAGTAGTCCCACGCACAGTTCACCAGGGAATCAGCCCCAGCATTTT. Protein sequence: CASSPTHSSPGNQPQHF.

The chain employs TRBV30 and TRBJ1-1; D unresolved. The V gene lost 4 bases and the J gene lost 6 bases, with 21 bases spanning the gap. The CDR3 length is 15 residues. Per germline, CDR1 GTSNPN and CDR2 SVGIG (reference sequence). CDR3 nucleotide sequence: TGTGCCTGGACTCACGTCGGAAGAGAGAGGCCTGAAGCTTTCTTT. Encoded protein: CAWTHVGRERPEAFF.

The CDR3 region is CASRGGSDNEQFF. CDR3 sequence (DNA): TGTGCCAGCCGCGGCGGGTCAGACAATGAGCAGTTCTTC. The rearrangement uses TRBV2 and TRBJ2-1; weak D call: TRBD2 (5 bases). The CDR3 totals 13 residues. V dropped 8 bases and J dropped 5 bases, with 13 bases sitting between them. The germline V gene has CDR1 SNHLY and CDR2 FYNNEI.

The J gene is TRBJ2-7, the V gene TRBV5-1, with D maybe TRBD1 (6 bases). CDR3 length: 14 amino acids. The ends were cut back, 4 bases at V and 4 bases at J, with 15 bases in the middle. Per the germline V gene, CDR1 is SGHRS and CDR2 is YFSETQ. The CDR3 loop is CASSQRGDIYEQYF. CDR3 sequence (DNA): TGCGCCAGCAGCCAACGAGGGGACATTTACGAGCAGTACTTC.

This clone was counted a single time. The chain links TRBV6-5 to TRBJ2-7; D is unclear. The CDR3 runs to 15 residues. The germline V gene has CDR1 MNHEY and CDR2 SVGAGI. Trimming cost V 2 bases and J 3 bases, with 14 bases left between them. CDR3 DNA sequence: TGTGCCAGCAGTTACGGAGTAGCTGCCCTCTACGAGCAGTACTTC. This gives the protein CASSYGVAALYEQYF.

This chain's CDR3 is CASSFTIGLNTGELFF. DNA for the CDR3: TGTGCCAGCAGCTTCACAATTGGGCTCAACACCGGGGAGCTGTTTTTT. This chain connects TRBV7-2 to TRBJ2-2; D ambiguous. Germline V CDR1 and CDR2: SGHTA, FQGNSA. The CDR3 has 16 amino acids. Deletions cut 3 bases from V and 2 bases from J, with 13 bases between.

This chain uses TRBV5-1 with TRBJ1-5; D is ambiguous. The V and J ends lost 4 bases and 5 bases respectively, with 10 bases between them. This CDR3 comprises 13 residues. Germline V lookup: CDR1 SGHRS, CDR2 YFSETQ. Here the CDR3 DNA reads TGCGCCAGCAGCCCTATGCTAGATCAGCCCCAGCATTTT. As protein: CASSPMLDQPQHF.

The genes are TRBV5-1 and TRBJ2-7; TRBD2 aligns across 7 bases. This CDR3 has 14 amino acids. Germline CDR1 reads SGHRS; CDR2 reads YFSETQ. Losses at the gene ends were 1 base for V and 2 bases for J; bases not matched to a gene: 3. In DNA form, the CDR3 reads TGCGCCAGCAGCTTGCAGCGGGGAGCCTACGAGCAGTACTTC. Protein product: CASSLQRGAYEQYF.